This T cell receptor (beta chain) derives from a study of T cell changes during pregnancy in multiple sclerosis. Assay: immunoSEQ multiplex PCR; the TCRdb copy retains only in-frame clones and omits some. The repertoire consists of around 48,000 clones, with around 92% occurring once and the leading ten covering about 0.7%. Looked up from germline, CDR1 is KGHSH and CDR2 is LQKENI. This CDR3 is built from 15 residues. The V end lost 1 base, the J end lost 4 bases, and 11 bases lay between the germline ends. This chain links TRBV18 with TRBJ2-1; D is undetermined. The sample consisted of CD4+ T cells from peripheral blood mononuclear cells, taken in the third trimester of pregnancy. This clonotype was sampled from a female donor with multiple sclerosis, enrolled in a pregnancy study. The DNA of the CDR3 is TGTGCCAGCTCACCACGAATAGCAAGGTACAATGAGCAGTTCTTC. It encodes CASSPRIARYNEQFF.